This T cell receptor (beta chain) was sequenced in a study of cytomegalovirus exposure and HLA in healthy donors. It was with 60 Vbeta and 13 Jbeta primers that the PCR ran. Sequencing used immunoSEQ multiplex PCR; TCRdb keeps in-frame clones, though not all of them. Among about 100,000 clones listed, approximately 78% were seen once. Germline V gene lookup returns CDR1 MGHRA and CDR2 YSYEKL. CDR3 length equals 15 residues. The chain couples TRBV4-1 to TRBJ2-5, with D perhaps TRBD1 (6 bases). The J call may be in error: the DNA end matches TRBJ2-7 better. The sequencing input was PBMCs. The clonotype comes from a woman aged 40 to 50 in good health and CMV-seronegative. CDR3 sequence (DNA): TGCGCCAGCAGCCAAGGGTTGGGGGCCTCCTACGAGCAGTACTTC. This translates into CASSQGLGASYEQYF.